Shown below are 32 T cell receptor beta chains from a single sample sequenced in a study of CD8 T cells in ankylosing spondylitis. Their cognate antigens are unknown. From the 5' RACE reads, TCRdb called clonotypes with MiXCR, one entry per CDR3 protein. Of 500,000 to 550,000 distinct CDR3 sequences listed, approximately 12% were seen once; the top ten hold 6.5% to 7%. Study results and caveats: Seven to nine highly homologous variants formed a TCR beta motif that appeared characteristic of ankylosing spondylitis blood.

The sequenced material came from blood, either unsorted or a sorted T cell fraction (not recorded which). The origin of the receptors is a male donor with ankylosing spondylitis.

This clonotype showed up just a few times. The chain is built from TRBV20-1 and TRBJ2-1; no reliable D call. Trimming cost V 1 base and J 7 bases, with 14 bases left between them. The CDR3 extends over 14 amino acids. Germline loops: CDR1 DFQATT, CDR2 SNEGSKA (reference sequence). The CDR3 here is CSARVFASLNEQFF. In DNA form, the CDR3 reads TGCAGTGCTAGAGTATTTGCTAGTTTGAATGAGCAGTTCTTC.

This clonotype turned up a few times. CDR3 DNA: TGTGCCACCAGTGATCACCGGACTAGCGGGAACTTGAATGAGCAGTTCTTC. It yields the protein CATSDHRTSGNLNEQFF. This sequence joins TRBV24-1 and TRBJ2-1, with 12 bases fitting TRBD2. The J segment lost 7 bases and the V segment lost 3 bases, leaving 9 bases of the junction unmatched. This CDR3 is 17 amino acids long. Per the germline V gene, CDR1 is KGHDR and CDR2 is SFDVKD.

This clonotype was detected many times. Sequence at one end of the junction differs from germline and may be a read error. This chain uses TRBV5-1 with TRBJ2-1; 9 nucleotides align to TRBD2. The CDR3 contains 16 residues. Germline loops: CDR1 SGHRS, CDR2 YFSETQ. CDR3 in amino acids: CASSLGSGSSYNEQFF. The CDR3 DNA reads TGTGCCAGCAGCTTAGGTAGCGGGAGCTCCTACAATGAGCAGTTCTTC.

This clonotype was counted at least ten times. The chain uses TRBV30 and TRBJ2-2, with D perhaps TRBD2 (6 bases). Germline V lookup: CDR1 GTSNPN, CDR2 SVGIG (reference sequence). There are 15 residues in the CDR3. The V and J ends lost 2 bases and 5 bases respectively, with 15 bases between them. CDR3 sequence reads: CAWSTKRVRTGELFF. The CDR3 region has the DNA TGTGCCTGGAGTACAAAGCGGGTCCGGACCGGGGAGCTGTTTTTT. Based on the CDR3 plus reference TRBV30 and TRBJ2-2, the full variable domain is SQTIHQWPATLVQPVGSPLSLECTVEGTSNPNLYWYRQAAGRGLQLLFYSVGIGQISSEVPQNLSASRPQDRQFILSSKKLLLSDSGFYLCAWSTKRVRTGELFFGEGSRLTVL.

This clonotype was detected ten times or more. The chain employs TRBV29-1 and TRBJ2-3; 7 bases align to TRBD2. CDR3 length equals 12 residues. Germline CDR1 reads SQVTM; CDR2 reads ANQGSEA. J lost 5 bases, V lost 7 bases, and 6 bases had no gene match. The CDR3: CSGPGEGDTQYF. The CDR3 bases are TGCAGCGGTCCGGGGGAGGGAGATACGCAGTATTTT.

The chain carries TRBV24-1 and TRBJ2-3, with TRBD1 matching 7 bases. J gave up 3 bases and V 4 bases, and 9 bases lay outside the gene matches. Germline CDR1 KGHDR, CDR2 SFDVKD. The CDR3 consists of 16 residues. This CDR3 is CATSDHDRAATDTQYF. The CDR3 DNA sequence: TGTGCCACCAGTGACCATGACAGGGCGGCTACAGATACGCAGTATTTT.

About this clonotype itself: Germline and junction disagree at one end, which may indicate a read error. The V call is TRBV3-1, the J call TRBJ2-3, with 8 bases matching TRBD2. The CDR3 loop spans 15 amino acids. Germline CDR1 LGHDT, CDR2 YNNKEL (reference sequence). The CDR3 nucleotides read TGTGCCAGCAGCCGCCGGGGGGGTCGCACAGATGCGCAGTATTTT. Translated: CASSRRGGRTDAQYF.

This clonotype was counted between two and nine times. The chain couples TRBV3-1 to TRBJ2-7; D may correspond to TRBD1 or TRBD2 (5 bases each). Trimming pared 3 bases from V and 4 bases from J, leaving 13 bases between. CDR3 length equals 14 residues. Germline CDR1 LGHDT, CDR2 YNNKEL (reference sequence). In DNA, the CDR3 is TGTGCCAGCAGCCAGGGACCGACGAGATACGAGCAGTACTTC. Translating it yields CASSQGPTRYEQYF.

CDR3 protein: CASKKGLLADTQYF. DNA for the CDR3: TGCGCCAGCAAAAAGGGACTCCTTGCGGATACGCAGTATTTT. This chain links TRBV4-1 with TRBJ2-3, with a weak D call TRBD2 (6 bases). Germline CDR1 and CDR2: MGHRA and YSYEKL. The V end was cut by 7 bases, the J end by 6 bases, with 17 bases between. This CDR3 is 14 amino acids long.

There are many counts of this clonotype. The chain is built from TRBV5-1 and TRBJ2-5; 11 nucleotides line up with TRBD1. The CDR3 sequence is 16 residues long. J lost 4 bases, V lost 4 bases, and 9 bases had no gene match. Germline V gene lookup returns CDR1 SGHRS and CDR2 YFSETQ. Here the CDR3 reads CASSPRTGGLGETQYF. CDR3 DNA: TGCGCCAGCAGCCCTCGGACAGGGGGCTTAGGAGAGACCCAGTACTTC.

This clonotype showed up just a few times. The V and J genes are TRBV4-2 and TRBJ1-5, with D uncertain. With 0 bases removed from V and 0 bases from J, the gap between germline ends came to 12 bases. This CDR3 has 17 residues. Per germline, CDR1 LGHNA and CDR2 YNFKEQ. CDR3 coding DNA: TGTGCCAGCAGCCAAGAAGCGCCAGCTTATAGCAATCAGCCCCAGCATTTT. Encoded protein: CASSQEAPAYSNQPQHF.

This clonotype was seen a handful of times. The rearrangement joins TRBV4-2 to TRBJ1-2, with D maybe TRBD1 (5 bases). CDR3 length: 15 amino acids. The V gene's germline CDR1 is LGHNA and CDR2 YNFKEQ. V was pared by 1 base and J by 0 bases, with 9 bases between. The CDR3 is CASSQGQITNYGYTF. Written as DNA, the CDR3 is TGTGCCAGCAGCCAAGGACAGATCACTAACTATGGCTACACCTTC.

The table lists this clonotype with many counts. This chain joins TRBV5-1 and TRBJ1-1; D unresolved. Germline V CDR1 and CDR2: SGHRS, YFSETQ. This CDR3 is built from 13 residues. Between the trimmed V and J ends, which lost 3 bases and 2 bases, there was a span of 8 bases. The DNA for the CDR3 is TGCGCCAGCAGCTGGGAGAGAAACACTGAAGCTTTCTTT. It specifies CASSWERNTEAFF.

This clonotype has a handful of counts. This chain connects TRBV20-1 to TRBJ2-5; D gene unclear. The germline CDR1 and CDR2 sequences are DFQATT and SNEGSKA (reference sequence). V lost 6 bases, J lost 1 base, and 9 bases lay in between. This CDR3 has 12 amino acids. The CDR3 protein is CSALGPQETQYF. The CDR3 nucleotides read TGCAGTGCCTTAGGGCCCCAAGAGACCCAGTACTTC.

This clonotype was observed many times. V usage is TRBV24-1 and J usage is TRBJ2-5; D is uncertain. The germline gives CDR1 KGHDR, CDR2 SFDVKD. The CDR3 runs 12 residues. Trimming shortened V by 7 bases and J by 2 bases, and 7 bases separated the two germline ends. CDR3 DNA: TGTGCCACCAGCCGACCACAAGAGACCCAGTACTTC. Translation: CATSRPQETQYF.

In this sample, this clonotype turned up many times. DNA of the CDR3: TGTGCCACCAGTAAAGCGGGAGCTTCCAATGAGCAGTTCTTC. Translating gives CATSKAGASNEQFF. The chain links TRBV24-1 to TRBJ2-1; 8 nucleotides match TRBD2. Germline V gives CDR1 KGHDR, CDR2 SFDVKD. This CDR3 has 14 amino acids. After removal of 6 bases from V and 6 bases from J, the junction contained 6 bases not matched to a gene.

This clonotype was counted at least ten times. The rearrangement uses TRBV7-8 and TRBJ1-5; D is uncertain. This CDR3 region has 16 residues. Germline V gives CDR1 SGHVS, CDR2 FQNEAQ. V shed 2 bases and J shed 0 bases, with 11 bases lying between them. The CDR3 nucleotides are TGTGCCAGCAGCTTATCCCGGCATCTTAGCAATCAGCCCCAGCATTTT. It encodes CASSLSRHLSNQPQHF.

This clonotype showed up just a few times. This sequence joins TRBV7-6 and TRBJ2-5; 11 bases map to TRBD2. CDR1 is SGHVS and CDR2 is FNYEAQ in the germline V gene. The junction had 7 bases not matched to a gene; V was cut back by 5 bases and J by 5 bases. The CDR3 is 15 residues long. CDR3 sequence (DNA): TGTGCCAGCAGCCCAGGACTAGCGGGCCGGGAGACCCAGTACTTC. This gives the protein CASSPGLAGRETQYF. Combining the CDR3 with reference TRBV7-6 and TRBJ2-5 gives the whole variable domain GAGVSQSPRYKVTKRGQDVALRCDPISGHVSLYWYRQALGQGPEFLTYFNYEAQQDKSGLPNDRFSAERPEGSISTLTIQRTEQRDSAMYRCASSPGLAGRETQYFGPGTRLLVL.

V is TRBV6-1 and J is TRBJ2-7; D is undetermined. Trimming cost V 10 bases and J 4 bases, with 8 bases left between them. CDR1 is MNHNS, CDR2 SASEGT, per germline. The CDR3 extends over 10 amino acids. Written as DNA, the CDR3 is TGTGCCACCTCTTTTTACGAGCAGTACTTC. It specifies CATSFYEQYF.

V usage is TRBV20-1 and J usage is TRBJ2-1; the D gene is possibly TRBD1 (8 bases). There are 16 residues in the CDR3. CDR1 and CDR2 from the germline V gene are DFQATT and SNEGSKA (reference sequence). V dropped 6 bases and J dropped 2 bases, with 20 bases sitting between them. The CDR3 sequence is CSATGGGSSTYNEQFF. CDR3 bases: TGCAGTGCAACAGGGGGGGGGTCGAGCACCTACAATGAGCAGTTCTTC.

The V gene is TRBV5-1, the J gene TRBJ1-6; 8 bases are shared with TRBD1. There are 16 residues in the CDR3. Germline lookup yields CDR1 SGHRS and CDR2 YFSETQ. V trimming: 4 bases; J trimming: 6 bases; junction bases outside the gene matches: 9. The CDR3: CASSPLTGVSNSPLHF. The CDR3, as DNA: TGCGCCAGCAGCCCCCTGACAGGGGTTAGTAATTCACCCCTCCACTTT.

This clonotype was detected many times. The chain combines TRBV27 with TRBJ2-4; no reliable D call. The CDR3 is made up of 15 amino acids. The V end lost 5 bases, the J end lost 1 base, and 12 bases lay between the germline ends. Germline-derived CDR1 and CDR2 are MNHEY and SMNVEV (reference sequence). The CDR3, as DNA: TGTGCCAGCAGTGACATCACTGAGGCCAAAAACATTCAGTACTTC. Translation: CASSDITEAKNIQYF.

This clonotype was observed at least ten times. In DNA, the CDR3 is TGCAGCGTTGTGCGACTAGCGGGAGGCGACAATGAGCAGTTCTTC. It specifies CSVVRLAGGDNEQFF. This chain joins TRBV29-1 and TRBJ2-1; 13 positions agree with TRBD2. Unmatched junction bases numbered 5, after V lost 4 bases and J lost 5 bases. Germline V gives CDR1 SQVTM, CDR2 ANQGSEA. CDR3 size: 15 residues.

This clonotype was counted a few times. This chain uses TRBV18 with TRBJ2-7; 7 positions agree with TRBD1. Unmatched junction bases numbered 3, after V lost 5 bases and J lost 2 bases. This CDR3 spans 13 amino acids. CDR1 and CDR2 from the germline V gene are KGHSH and LQKENI. CDR3 sequence reads: CASSFDRAYEQYV. CDR3 in DNA: TGTGCCAGCTCATTCGACAGGGCCTACGAGCAGTACGTC.

This clonotype was detected only a few times. This rearrangement joins TRBV10-3 to TRBJ1-2; 7 bases are a match to TRBD1. V was clipped by 10 bases and J by 4 bases; unmatched bases: 9. This CDR3 has 13 amino acids. Germline CDR1 reads ENHRY; CDR2 reads SYGVKD. Written as DNA, the CDR3 is TGTGCCACCCGGGGACAGAATCCCTATGGCTACACCTTC. This sequence encodes CATRGQNPYGYTF.

A few counts support this clonotype. The chain links TRBV2 to TRBJ2-1; the match to TRBD2 covers 11 bases. V dropped 8 bases and J dropped 4; count of bases not matched to a gene: 4. Germline V gives CDR1 SNHLY, CDR2 FYNNEI. This CDR3 region has 14 residues. The CDR3 is CASATSGEYNEQFF. In nucleotides, the CDR3 is TGTGCCAGCGCGACTAGCGGGGAATACAATGAGCAGTTCTTC.

V and J are TRBV7-6 and TRBJ2-1; no reliable D call. Per germline, CDR1 SGHVS and CDR2 FNYEAQ. This CDR3 has 13 residues. The V end was cut by 5 bases, the J end by 9 bases, with 14 bases between. The CDR3 loop is CASSPGPRVEQFF. The DNA for the CDR3 is TGTGCCAGCAGCCCCGGGCCCCGAGTTGAGCAGTTCTTC.

This clonotype was observed a handful of times. V usage is TRBV4-2 and J usage is TRBJ1-6; 8 bases align to TRBD1. CDR3 size: 14 residues. Unmatched junction bases numbered 5, after V lost 3 bases and J lost 10 bases. Germline-derived CDR1 and CDR2 are LGHNA and YNFKEQ. This CDR3 reads CASSQDRDRSPLHF. The CDR3 DNA sequence: TGTGCCAGCAGCCAGGACAGGGACCGGTCACCCCTCCACTTT.

On this clonotype: A read error may be the cause here, since a much bigger clone is one base away. The chain employs TRBV12-3 or TRBV12-4 and TRBJ2-2, with TRBD1 as a possible D gene (5 bases). V lost 7 bases, J lost 1 base, and 10 bases lay in between. CDR3 length: 14 residues. DNA of the CDR3: TGTGCCAGCAAAAGGGGAATGAACACCGGGGAGCTGTTTTTT. Translated, it gives CASKRGMNTGELFF.

In this sample, this clonotype turned up many times. This chain joins TRBV24-1 and TRBJ1-2, with TRBD1 as a possible D gene (5 bases). Deletions cut 4 bases from V and 4 bases from J, with 12 bases between. CDR1 is KGHDR, CDR2 SFDVKD, per germline. This CDR3 is 14 amino acids long. CDR3 residues: CATSDLGTSYGYTF. The CDR3 coding sequence is TGTGCCACCAGTGACCTTGGGACTAGCTATGGCTACACCTTC.

CDR3 protein: CSAMGPTGDLLSESNQPQHF. The CDR3 DNA follows: TGCAGTGCTATGGGGCCGACAGGGGACCTCCTCTCCGAAAGCAATCAGCCCCAGCATTTT. The V gene is TRBV20-1, the J gene TRBJ1-5, with 8 bases matching TRBD1. V shed 4 bases, J shed 1 base, and the junction held 21 bases outside the gene matches. Germline lookup yields CDR1 DFQATT and CDR2 SNEGSKA (reference sequence). The CDR3 runs 20 residues.

In its sample, this clonotype was seen many times. The J gene is TRBJ2-1, the V gene TRBV4-2; TRBD2 aligns across 11 bases. The CDR3 length is 15 residues. Germline CDR1 and CDR2: LGHNA and YNFKEQ. J was trimmed by 3 bases and V by 6 bases; bases with no gene match: 4. The DNA for the CDR3 is TGTGCCAGCAGTCAGGGGACTAGCGGCTACAATGAGCAGTTCTTC. This codes for CASSQGTSGYNEQFF.